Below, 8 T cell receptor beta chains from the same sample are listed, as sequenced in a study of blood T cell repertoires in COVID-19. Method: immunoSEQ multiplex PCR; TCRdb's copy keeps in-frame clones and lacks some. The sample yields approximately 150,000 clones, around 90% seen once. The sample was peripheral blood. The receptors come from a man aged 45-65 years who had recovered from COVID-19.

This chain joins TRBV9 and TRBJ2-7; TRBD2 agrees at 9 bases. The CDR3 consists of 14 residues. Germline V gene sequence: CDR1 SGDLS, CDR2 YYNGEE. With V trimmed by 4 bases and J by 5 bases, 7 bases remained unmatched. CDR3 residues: CASSPLAGSDEQYF. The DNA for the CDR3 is TGTGCCAGCAGCCCCCTAGCGGGATCGGACGAGCAGTACTTC.

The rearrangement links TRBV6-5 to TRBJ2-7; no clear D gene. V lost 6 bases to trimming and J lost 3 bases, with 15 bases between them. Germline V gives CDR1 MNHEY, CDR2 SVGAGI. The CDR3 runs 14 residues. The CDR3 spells CASRGRVVGYEQYF. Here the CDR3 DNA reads TGTGCCAGCAGGGGTCGGGTTGTGGGCTACGAGCAGTACTTC.

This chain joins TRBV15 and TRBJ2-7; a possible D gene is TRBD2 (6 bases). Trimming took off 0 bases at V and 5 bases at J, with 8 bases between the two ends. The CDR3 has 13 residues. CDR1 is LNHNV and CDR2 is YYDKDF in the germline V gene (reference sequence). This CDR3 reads CATSRDGGDEQYF. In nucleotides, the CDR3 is TGTGCCACCAGCAGAGATGGCGGGGACGAGCAGTACTTC. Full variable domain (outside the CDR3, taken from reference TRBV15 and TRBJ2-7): DAMVIQNPRYQVTQFGKPVTLSCSQTLNHNVMYWYQQKSSQAPKLLFHYYDKDFNNEADTPDNFQSRRPNTSFCFLDIRSPGLGDTAMYLCATSRDGGDEQYFGPGTRLTVT.

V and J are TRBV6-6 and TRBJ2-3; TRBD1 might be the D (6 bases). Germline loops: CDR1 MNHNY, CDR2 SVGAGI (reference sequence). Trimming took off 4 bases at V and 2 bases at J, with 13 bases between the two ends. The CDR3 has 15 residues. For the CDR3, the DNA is TGTGCCAGCAGTTTACAAGGACAGTCCACAGATACGCAGTATTTT. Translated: CASSLQGQSTDTQYF.

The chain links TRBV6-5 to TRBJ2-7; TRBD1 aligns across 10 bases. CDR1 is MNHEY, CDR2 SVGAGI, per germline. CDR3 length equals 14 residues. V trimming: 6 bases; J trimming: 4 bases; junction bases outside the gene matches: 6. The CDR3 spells CASSETGGGYEQYF. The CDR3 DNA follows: TGTGCCAGCAGCGAGACAGGGGGCGGGTACGAGCAGTACTTC.

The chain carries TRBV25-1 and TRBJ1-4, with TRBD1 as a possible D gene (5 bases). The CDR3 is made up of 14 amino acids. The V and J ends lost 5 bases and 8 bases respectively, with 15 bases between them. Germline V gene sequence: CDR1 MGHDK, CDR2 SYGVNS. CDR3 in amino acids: CASSLGGSGEKLFF. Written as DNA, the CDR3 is TGTGCCAGCAGTTTGGGGGGGTCGGGCGAAAAACTGTTTTTT.

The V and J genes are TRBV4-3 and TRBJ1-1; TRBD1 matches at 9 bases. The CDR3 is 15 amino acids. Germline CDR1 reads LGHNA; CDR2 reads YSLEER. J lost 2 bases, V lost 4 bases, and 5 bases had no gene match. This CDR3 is CASSPGDRDNTEAFF. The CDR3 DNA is TGCGCCAGCAGCCCTGGGGACAGGGATAACACTGAAGCTTTCTTT.

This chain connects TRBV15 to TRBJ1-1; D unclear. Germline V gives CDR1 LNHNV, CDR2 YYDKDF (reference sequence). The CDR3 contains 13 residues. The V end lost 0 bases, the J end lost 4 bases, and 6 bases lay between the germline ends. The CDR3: CATSRDESTEAFF. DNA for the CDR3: TGTGCCACCAGCAGAGATGAGAGCACTGAAGCTTTCTTT.